This T cell receptor (beta chain) was obtained from a study of blood T cell repertoires in COVID-19. Looking at the study overall: COVID-19 samples from acute and convalescent phases originated in the United States, Italy and Spain. PBMCs, B-cell-depleted T cells, or T cells were the source of the cDNA or gDNA that made up the material.

As originally analysed: By means of reference gene primer amplification, nucleated cell counts were estimated. Produced via immunoSEQ multiplex PCR; TCRdb's table is partial and in-frame only. V, J and clone size were drawn from that table, and D and trimming were deduced from the DNA. The data contain approximately 190,000 clones, about four fifths of them singletons. Seattle's cohort entered during active infection and was followed longitudinally. At least ten counts were recorded for this clone. CDR1 and CDR2 from the germline V gene are SGHRS and YFSETQ. This CDR3 region has 14 residues. Trimming pared 0 bases from V and 3 bases from J, leaving 6 bases between.

The sequence came from an older woman with COVID-19, enrolled during active disease. Sequencing was performed on peripheral blood. The chain carries TRBV5-1 and TRBJ2-2; D not certain. The CDR3 nucleotides are TGCGCCAGCAGCTTGGGGCTTGACACCGGGGAGCTGTTTTTT. Its translation: CASSLGLDTGELFF.